Listed below are T cell receptor beta chains from one sample, sequenced in a study of beta chain features in type 1 diabetes. Only in-frame clones appear in the TCRdb table, and some are missing; sequencing was by immunoSEQ multiplex PCR. Here the sample spans some 290,000 clones, roughly an eighth being singletons. Sequenced material: naive CD4+ T cells from blood. These receptors originate from a man aged 30 to 45 with type 1 diabetes. The CDR3 runs from the conserved cysteine through the conserved F or W. A D gene is named only where the DNA matches it firmly. A clone size is listed for some rows: how often the clone was seen (once, few, many), or a class if it is expanded.

cdr3_nt: TGTGCCAGCAGTGACCGCGGGACAGGGGTACGGGGCTACACCTTC; cdr3_aa: CASSDRGTGVRGYTF; v_call: TRBV2; clone_size: few; j_call: TRBJ1-2; d_call: TRBD1
cdr3_nt: TGTGCCAGCAGTTCCCAGACAGTTTACAATGAGCAGTTCTTC; cdr3_aa: CASSSQTVYNEQFF; v_call: TRBV9; clone_size: .; j_call: TRBJ2-1; d_call: .
cdr3_nt: TGTGCCACCAGCAGAGATTGGGGAGGCAATCAGCCCCAGCATTTT; cdr3_aa: CATSRDWGGNQPQHF; v_call: TRBV15; clone_size: few; j_call: TRBJ1-5; d_call: .
cdr3_nt: TGTGCCAGCAGTTACTCGGGAGGGCTTTTCTACGAGCAGTACTTC; cdr3_aa: CASSYSGGLFYEQYF; v_call: TRBV6-5; clone_size: few; j_call: TRBJ2-7; d_call: TRBD2
cdr3_nt: TGTGCCAGCAGTCCCTTTCTCCCCGTGGCAGGGCGCACCTTC; cdr3_aa: CASSPFLPVAGRTF; v_call: TRBV28; clone_size: .; j_call: TRBJ1-2; d_call: .
cdr3_nt: TGTGCCAGCAGCCACGACAGAAGCTCCTACGAGCAGTACTTC; cdr3_aa: CASSHDRSSYEQYF; v_call: TRBV7-9; clone_size: .; j_call: TRBJ2-7; d_call: .
cdr3_nt: TGTGCCAGCAGCCGGGACAGGAGCGATCAGCCCCAGCATTTT; cdr3_aa: CASSRDRSDQPQHF; v_call: TRBV6-5; clone_size: few; j_call: TRBJ1-5; d_call: TRBD1
cdr3_nt: TGTGCCAGCAGCCCACCGGGACTAGCGGGGGACGCCTACAATGAGCAGTTCTTC; cdr3_aa: CASSPPGLAGDAYNEQFF; v_call: TRBV14; clone_size: few; j_call: TRBJ2-1; d_call: TRBD2
cdr3_nt: TGTGCCAGTAGGGGCGACACAGCCAAAAACATTCAGTACTTC; cdr3_aa: CASRGDTAKNIQYF; v_call: TRBV19; clone_size: .; j_call: TRBJ2-4; d_call: .
cdr3_nt: TGTGCCAGCAGTTTATCGGGACTAGCGGGAGGGCACGAGCAGTACTTC; cdr3_aa: CASSLSGLAGGHEQYF; v_call: TRBV28; clone_size: few; j_call: TRBJ2-7; d_call: TRBD2
cdr3_nt: TGCAGCATCCTAGCGGGAGAAGGAGATACGCAGTATTTT; cdr3_aa: CSILAGEGDTQYF; v_call: TRBV29-1; clone_size: few; j_call: TRBJ2-3; d_call: TRBD2
cdr3_nt: TGTGCCAGCAGTTTATCCCCGAGTGGGCATCAGCCCCAGCATTTT; cdr3_aa: CASSLSPSGHQPQHF; v_call: TRBV28; clone_size: .; j_call: TRBJ1-5; d_call: .
cdr3_nt: TGTGCCAGCTCACCCGGGAACTACGAGCAGTACTTC; cdr3_aa: CASSPGNYEQYF; v_call: TRBV18; clone_size: .; j_call: TRBJ2-7; d_call: .
cdr3_nt: TGTGCTTCACGGTCTCCTGGTGGAGAGACCCAGTACTTC; cdr3_aa: CASRSPGGETQYF; v_call: TRBV6-1; clone_size: .; j_call: TRBJ2-5; d_call: .
cdr3_nt: TGTGCCAGCACCCCTCAGGAGGGGTATTTT; cdr3_aa: CASTPQEGYF; v_call: TRBV7-9; clone_size: few; j_call: TRBJ2-3; d_call: .
cdr3_nt: TGTGCCTGGAGTGAAGGGACAGCTCGGTACTTC; cdr3_aa: CAWSEGTARYF; v_call: TRBV30; clone_size: .; j_call: TRBJ2-7; d_call: TRBD1
cdr3_nt: TGTGCCAGCAGCACTGGGGCGAAGCAGTACTTC; cdr3_aa: CASSTGAKQYF; v_call: TRBV7-9; clone_size: .; j_call: TRBJ2-7; d_call: .
cdr3_nt: TGCAGCGTGAGCGGGAGAAGGCACACCGGGGAGCTGTTTTTT; cdr3_aa: CSVSGRRHTGELFF; v_call: TRBV29-1; clone_size: few; j_call: TRBJ2-2; d_call: TRBD2
cdr3_nt: TGTGCCAGCAGCTTGGGAGGCGGGGAGCTGTTTTTT; cdr3_aa: CASSLGGGELFF; v_call: TRBV5-4; clone_size: .; j_call: TRBJ2-2; d_call: .
cdr3_nt: TGTGCCAGCAGCTTATTTGGGACAGCCGGCTACGAGCAGTACTTC; cdr3_aa: CASSLFGTAGYEQYF; v_call: TRBV13; clone_size: .; j_call: TRBJ2-7; d_call: TRBD1
cdr3_nt: TGTGCCAGCAGATCCGACAGGGGGCGGTCGGGGAATGAGCAGTTCTTC; cdr3_aa: CASRSDRGRSGNEQFF; v_call: TRBV7-2; clone_size: few; j_call: TRBJ2-1; d_call: TRBD1
cdr3_nt: TGTGCCAGCAGAGAGGGATACGGCTACACCTTC; cdr3_aa: CASREGYGYTF; v_call: TRBV28; clone_size: .; j_call: TRBJ1-2; d_call: .
cdr3_nt: TGCAGCGTCGCCGTAACCTACGAGCAGTACTTC; cdr3_aa: CSVAVTYEQYF; v_call: TRBV29-1; clone_size: few; j_call: TRBJ2-7; d_call: .
cdr3_nt: TGTGCCAGCAGTCTTAAGACATTCACTGAAGCTTTCTTT; cdr3_aa: CASSLKTFTEAFF; v_call: TRBV27; clone_size: few; j_call: TRBJ1-1; d_call: .
cdr3_nt: TGTGCCAGCAGTCCTCGCCCGCAGTCCGGGATCACCGGGGAGCTGTTTTTT; cdr3_aa: CASSPRPQSGITGELFF; v_call: TRBV27; clone_size: .; j_call: TRBJ2-2; d_call: .
cdr3_nt: TGCGCCAGCAGCTTGGTCAGGAACACCGGGGAGCTGTTTTTT; cdr3_aa: CASSLVRNTGELFF; v_call: TRBV5-1; clone_size: few; j_call: TRBJ2-2; d_call: .
cdr3_nt: TGTGCCAGCAGCTCGGGGGCACAGGGGAACTACGAGCAGTACTTC; cdr3_aa: CASSSGAQGNYEQYF; v_call: TRBV7-2; clone_size: .; j_call: TRBJ2-7; d_call: .
cdr3_nt: TGTGCCAGCAGAATCACCCAGGGTTTCGCTGAAGCTTTCTTT; cdr3_aa: CASRITQGFAEAFF; v_call: TRBV28; clone_size: .; j_call: TRBJ1-1; d_call: .
cdr3_nt: TGTGCCAGCAGTGCTAGCGGGAGGTCCGATGAGCAGTTCTTC; cdr3_aa: CASSASGRSDEQFF; v_call: TRBV2; clone_size: few; j_call: TRBJ2-1; d_call: TRBD2
cdr3_nt: TGTGCCAGCAGCTTAGCGCTTGCGGTGACGAACACTGAAGCTTTCTTT; cdr3_aa: CASSLALAVTNTEAFF; v_call: TRBV7-2; clone_size: few; j_call: TRBJ1-1; d_call: .
cdr3_nt: TGTGCCAGCAGCCGGACAGGCTACACAGATACGCAGTATTTT; cdr3_aa: CASSRTGYTDTQYF; v_call: TRBV7-9; clone_size: .; j_call: TRBJ2-3; d_call: TRBD1
cdr3_nt: TGTGCCAGCAACGATCGGGAGCCCACAGATACGCAGTATTTT; cdr3_aa: CASNDREPTDTQYF; v_call: TRBV9; clone_size: few; j_call: TRBJ2-3; d_call: .
cdr3_nt: TGTGCCAGCAGCAAACAGGGTGCTGGGGCCAACGTCCTGACTTTC; cdr3_aa: CASSKQGAGANVLTF; v_call: TRBV7-2; clone_size: few; j_call: TRBJ2-6; d_call: .
cdr3_nt: TGTGCCAGCAGCTTAGGTGGGACTCGGGGAGATACGCAGTATTTT; cdr3_aa: CASSLGGTRGDTQYF; v_call: TRBV7-3; clone_size: few; j_call: TRBJ2-3; d_call: .
cdr3_nt: TGTGCCAGCACCGAGACGAACACCGGGGAGCTGTTTTTT; cdr3_aa: CASTETNTGELFF; v_call: TRBV28; clone_size: .; j_call: TRBJ2-2; d_call: .
cdr3_nt: TGCGCCAGCAGCCAAGTGGGACTACCCTACAATGAGCAGTTCTTC; cdr3_aa: CASSQVGLPYNEQFF; v_call: TRBV4-1; clone_size: few; j_call: TRBJ2-1; d_call: TRBD2
cdr3_nt: TGCGCCAGCAGCTTCGGGGGAACCTACGAGCAGTACTTC; cdr3_aa: CASSFGGTYEQYF; v_call: TRBV5-1; clone_size: .; j_call: TRBJ2-7; d_call: .
cdr3_nt: TGTGCCAGCAGCGTAGCCGAGGATCGGTCTTCACATGAGCAGTTCTTC; cdr3_aa: CASSVAEDRSSHEQFF; v_call: TRBV9; clone_size: .; j_call: TRBJ2-1; d_call: .
cdr3_nt: TGTGCCAGCAGCTCGGCAGCGGGAGGGTACGGGGAGCTGTTTTTT; cdr3_aa: CASSSAAGGYGELFF; v_call: TRBV5-4; clone_size: .; j_call: TRBJ2-2; d_call: TRBD2
cdr3_nt: TGTGCCAGCCCTCAAAGCTTCAGGACAGGGTCCTACGAGCAGTACTTC; cdr3_aa: CASPQSFRTGSYEQYF; v_call: TRBV11-3; clone_size: few; j_call: TRBJ2-7; d_call: TRBD1
cdr3_nt: TGTGCCAGCAGTGATGTTAGTACCAGCAATCAGCCCCAGCATTTT; cdr3_aa: CASSDVSTSNQPQHF; v_call: TRBV2; clone_size: .; j_call: TRBJ1-5; d_call: .
cdr3_nt: TGCGCCAGCAGCCACAGGGATGCGGAGACCCAGTACTTC; cdr3_aa: CASSHRDAETQYF; v_call: TRBV4-3; clone_size: .; j_call: TRBJ2-5; d_call: .
cdr3_nt: TGCGCCAGCAGCCAACCCGGGACTAGCGGGAGTCACGGCACCGGGGAGCTGTTTTTT; cdr3_aa: CASSQPGTSGSHGTGELFF; v_call: TRBV4-3; clone_size: few; j_call: TRBJ2-2; d_call: TRBD2
cdr3_nt: TGTGCCAGCAGCTTAAACGGGTACCAAGAGACCCAGTACTTC; cdr3_aa: CASSLNGYQETQYF; v_call: TRBV7-9; clone_size: .; j_call: TRBJ2-5; d_call: .
cdr3_nt: TGTGCCAGTAGTGTAGACACCTCGGGCGCGGGTCAGCCCCAGCATTTT; cdr3_aa: CASSVDTSGAGQPQHF; v_call: TRBV19; clone_size: .; j_call: TRBJ1-5; d_call: .
cdr3_nt: TGTGCCAGCAGTGTTCGGATGGACAATGGCTACACCTTC; cdr3_aa: CASSVRMDNGYTF; v_call: TRBV28; clone_size: few; j_call: TRBJ1-2; d_call: .
cdr3_nt: TGTGCCAGCAGCCAAGAAGGGGGCCCTTCCTACTATGGCTACACCTTC; cdr3_aa: CASSQEGGPSYYGYTF; v_call: TRBV4-2; clone_size: few; j_call: TRBJ1-2; d_call: TRBD1
cdr3_nt: TGCAGTGCTGGGGGACAGGCTCGGGCTTTCTTT; cdr3_aa: CSAGGQARAFF; v_call: TRBV20-1; clone_size: few; j_call: TRBJ1-1; d_call: TRBD1
cdr3_nt: TGTGCCAGCCGGCGGGACAATGAGCAGTTCTTC; cdr3_aa: CASRRDNEQFF; v_call: TRBV5-6; clone_size: few; j_call: TRBJ2-1; d_call: .
cdr3_nt: TGTGCCAGCAGCTTGGCTAGCGGGACTGGGGAGCAGTACTTC; cdr3_aa: CASSLASGTGEQYF; v_call: TRBV7-2; clone_size: .; j_call: TRBJ2-7; d_call: TRBD2
cdr3_nt: TGTGCCAGCAGTCCAGGGACAGAGCCCCAGGAGACCCAGTACTTC; cdr3_aa: CASSPGTEPQETQYF; v_call: TRBV28; clone_size: .; j_call: TRBJ2-5; d_call: TRBD1
cdr3_nt: TGCGCCAGCAGCTTGGTGCTAGCTGGAAACGAGCAGTACTTC; cdr3_aa: CASSLVLAGNEQYF; v_call: TRBV5-1; clone_size: few; j_call: TRBJ2-7; d_call: .
cdr3_nt: TGCGCCAGCAGCCCCGAGGGGGGGCGCAATCAGCCCCAGCATTTT; cdr3_aa: CASSPEGGRNQPQHF; v_call: TRBV5-1; clone_size: .; j_call: TRBJ1-5; d_call: .
cdr3_nt: TGTGCCAGCAGCGAGACAGTCACTCCCTCCTACAATGAGCAGTTCTTC; cdr3_aa: CASSETVTPSYNEQFF; v_call: TRBV28; clone_size: once; j_call: TRBJ2-1; d_call: .